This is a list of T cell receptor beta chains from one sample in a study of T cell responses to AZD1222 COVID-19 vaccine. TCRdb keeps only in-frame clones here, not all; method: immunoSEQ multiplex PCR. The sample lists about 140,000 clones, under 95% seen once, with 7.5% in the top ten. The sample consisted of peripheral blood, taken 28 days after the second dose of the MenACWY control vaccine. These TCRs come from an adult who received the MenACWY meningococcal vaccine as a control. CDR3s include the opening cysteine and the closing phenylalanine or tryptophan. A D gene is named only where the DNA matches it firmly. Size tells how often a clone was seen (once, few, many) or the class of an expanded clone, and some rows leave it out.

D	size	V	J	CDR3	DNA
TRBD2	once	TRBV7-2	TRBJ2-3	CASSALGSGVSDTQYF	TGTGCCAGCAGCGCCCTGGGTAGCGGGGTTTCAGATACGCAGTATTTT
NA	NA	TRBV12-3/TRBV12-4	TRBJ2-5	CASSTRGTQYF	TGTGCCAGCAGTACCAGGGGTACCCAGTACTTC
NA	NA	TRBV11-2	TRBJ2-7	CASSLVRGASYEQYF	TGTGCCAGCAGCTTAGTTAGAGGGGCTAGCTACGAGCAGTACTTC
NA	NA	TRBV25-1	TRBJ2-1	CASTGQYNEQFF	TGTGCCAGCACAGGACAGTACAATGAGCAGTTCTTC
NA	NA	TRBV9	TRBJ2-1	CASSVQPGSYNEQFF	TGTGCCAGCAGCGTACAGCCGGGCTCCTACAATGAGCAGTTCTTC
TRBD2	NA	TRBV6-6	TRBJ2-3	CASSGPGGPTDTQYF	TGTGCCAGCAGTGGGCCGGGGGGACCCACAGATACGCAGTATTTT
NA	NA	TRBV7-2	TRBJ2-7	CASSLAQGPPYEQYF	TGTGCCAGCAGCTTAGCCCAGGGGCCACCCTACGAGCAGTACTTC
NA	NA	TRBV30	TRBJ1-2	CAWSRGGLDYGYTF	TGTGCCTGGAGCCGCGGAGGGCTTGACTATGGCTACACCTTC
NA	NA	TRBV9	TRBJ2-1	CASSPRGDPLASEQFF	TGTGCCAGCAGCCCAAGGGGGGACCCCTTAGCGAGTGAGCAGTTCTTC
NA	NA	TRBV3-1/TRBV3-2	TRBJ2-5	CASSGSWQETQYF	TGTGCCAGCAGCGGGTCGTGGCAAGAGACCCAGTACTTC
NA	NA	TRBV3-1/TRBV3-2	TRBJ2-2	CASSQETGELFF	TGTGCCAGCAGCCAGGAGACCGGGGAGCTGTTTTTT
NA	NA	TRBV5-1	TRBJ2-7	CASSLARDTIYEQYF	TGCGCCAGCAGCTTGGCAAGAGATACGATCTACGAGCAGTACTTC
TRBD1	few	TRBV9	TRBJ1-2	CASSAQGAGYTF	TGTGCCAGCAGCGCACAGGGGGCTGGCTACACCTTC
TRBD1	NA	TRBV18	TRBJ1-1	CASSRGQGIPLNTEAFF	TGTGCCAGCTCACGAGGACAGGGAATCCCCTTGAACACTGAAGCTTTCTTT
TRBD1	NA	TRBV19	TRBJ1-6	CASRPPGQGSSPLHF	TGTGCCAGTAGACCTCCGGGACAGGGGTCTTCACCCCTCCACTTT
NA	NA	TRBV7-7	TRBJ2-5	CASSFAHGETQYF	TGTGCCAGCAGCTTTGCCCATGGAGAGACCCAGTACTTC
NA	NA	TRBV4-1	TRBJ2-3	CASSQGDSRVTQYF	TGCGCCAGCAGCCAAGGGGACTCGCGTGTTACGCAGTATTTT
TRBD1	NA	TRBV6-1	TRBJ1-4	CASTGTDNEKLFF	TGTGCCAGCACTGGGACAGATAATGAAAAACTGTTTTTT
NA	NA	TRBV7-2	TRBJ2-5	CASSLGFVRGQETQYF	TGTGCCAGCAGCTTAGGGTTCGTGAGGGGACAAGAGACCCAGTACTTC
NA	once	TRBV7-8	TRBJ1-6	CASSLEMWSSSYNSPLHF	TGTGCCAGCAGCTTAGAGATGTGGAGTAGCTCCTATAATTCACCCCTCCACTTT
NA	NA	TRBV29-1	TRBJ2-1	CSVERGAPNEQFF	TGCAGCGTTGAACGGGGGGCACCTAATGAGCAGTTCTTC
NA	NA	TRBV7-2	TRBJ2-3	CASTLGSRASITDTQYF	TGTGCCAGCACCCTAGGGTCCAGGGCCTCGATCACAGATACGCAGTATTTT
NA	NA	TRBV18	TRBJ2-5	CASSPEGEETQYF	TGTGCCAGCTCACCAGAGGGCGAAGAGACCCAGTACTTC
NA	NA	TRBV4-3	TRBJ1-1	CASSQDTLNTEAFF	TGCGCCAGCAGCCAAGATACGTTGAACACTGAAGCTTTCTTT